Described below is a single TCR beta chain sequence and its context. This clonotype was seen at least ten times. Its cognate antigen has yet to be identified. No clone much larger than this one lies a single base away; base qualities are absent. The adjacent samples were made up of nontumor breast tissue that surrounded the tumor. The CDR3, from cysteine to phenylalanine, totals 14 residues. The retained sequence is limited to the CDR3, 42 bases, with the frame set at the first base. Trimming costs V 3 bases and J 1 base, and their ends lie 8 bases apart. Looking up the germline V gene yields CDR1 SGDLS and CDR2 YYNGEE. The sequencer was an Illumina HiSeq 2000. TCR beta chain libraries were generated through multiplex PCR amplification. High-throughput sequencing was used to analyze the amplified TCR beta chain products. The public reads were reprocessed in TCRdb via fastp at Q25 and MiXCR, keeping in-frame beta chains. One record per CDR3 amino acid sequence lists the most common genes and DNA. This sample holds roughly 16,000 distinct CDR3 sequences; less than 65% were observed only once. The ten largest clones represent over 15% of the sample.

This specimen comes from a study of breast tumors, draining lymph nodes, adjacent tissues (TCRdb year 2016). Study-wide context: In breast cancer patients, the study compared the TCR beta repertoires of tumor, adjacent nontumor tissue and axillary lymph nodes. The study was designed to assess the relationships and possible T-cell exchange between tumor, surrounding tissue and draining lymph node repertoires in human breast cancer. Findings and caveats that apply to the study as a whole: T-cell repertoire diversity in tumors was found to be lower than in lymph nodes but higher than in nontumor tissue, and preferential V and J gene usage was observed. The study presented the conclusion that tumor T cells originate in lymph nodes as consistent with a hypothesis, not as something directly demonstrated. The data were judged consistent with most tumor T cells deriving from the lymph node and then expanding within tumor tissue. The similarity between tumor and nontumor tissue repertoires was significantly greater in luminal-like breast cancer than in basal-like breast cancer.

The sample was tumor-adjacent breast tissue. Recombination connected TRBV9 to TRBJ1-5, with no confident D gene call. The receptor was isolated from a female donor with breast cancer. Some clones in this sample may be carry-over from other donors' samples. The sequence in DNA is TGTGCCAGCAGCGGGAAGGGCAGCAATCAGCCCCAGCATTTT. This yields the protein CASSGKGSNQPQHF.